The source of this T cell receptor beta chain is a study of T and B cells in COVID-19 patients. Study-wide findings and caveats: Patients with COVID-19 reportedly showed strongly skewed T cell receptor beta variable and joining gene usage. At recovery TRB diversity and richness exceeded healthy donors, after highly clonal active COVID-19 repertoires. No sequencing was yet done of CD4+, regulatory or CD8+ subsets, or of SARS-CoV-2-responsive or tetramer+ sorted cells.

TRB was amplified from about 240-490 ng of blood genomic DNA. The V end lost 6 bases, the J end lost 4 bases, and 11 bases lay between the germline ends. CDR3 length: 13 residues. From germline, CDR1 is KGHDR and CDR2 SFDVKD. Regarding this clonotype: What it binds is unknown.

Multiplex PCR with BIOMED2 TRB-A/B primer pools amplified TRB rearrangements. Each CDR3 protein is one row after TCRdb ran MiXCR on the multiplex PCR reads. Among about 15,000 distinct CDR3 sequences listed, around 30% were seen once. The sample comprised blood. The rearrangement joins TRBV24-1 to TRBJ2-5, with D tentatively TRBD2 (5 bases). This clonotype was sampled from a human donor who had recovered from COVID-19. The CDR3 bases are TGTGCCACCAGTACACGGGGTCGAGAGACCCAGTACTTC. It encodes CATSTRGRETQYF.